The 7 T cell receptor beta chains listed next were all sequenced from one sample in a study of human T cells and chemical hapten exposure. Time point meaning: patch test 2, 6 weeks after DPC sensitization. Noted treatment: therapeutic diphenylcyclopropenone sensitization with weekly scalp DPC. TCRdb independently ran MiXCR on the RACE reads; one entry per CDR3 protein. Of more than 80,000 distinct CDR3 sequences in the sample, 8% to 13% were seen once. The material sequenced was whole blood, taken in connection with sensitization to the hapten diphenylcyclopropenone (DPC). These receptors were obtained from a woman in her forties or fifties with alopecia areata. Some clones in this sample may be carry-over from other donors' samples.

The V and J genes are TRBV12-3 or TRBV12-4 and TRBJ1-4; 7 bases are shared with TRBD1. V trimming: 4 bases; J trimming: 5 bases; junction bases outside the gene matches: 7. The CDR3 is 15 amino acids. This CDR3 reads CASSSTGVRNEKLFF. The CDR3 DNA reads TGTGCCAGCAGTTCAACAGGGGTACGGAATGAAAAACTGTTTTTT.

This clonotype was picked up many times. The rearrangement links TRBV11-2 to TRBJ1-2; D gene uncertain. Trimming took off 5 bases at V and 5 bases at J, with 6 bases between the two ends. The CDR3 has 11 residues. Per the germline V gene, CDR1 is SGHAT and CDR2 is FQNNGV. CDR3 nucleotides: TGTGCCAGCAGCAATGTTTATGGCTACACCTTC. It yields the protein CASSNVYGYTF. The full variable domain, its missing parts supplied by reference TRBV11-2 and TRBJ1-2, is EAGVAQSPRYKIIEKRQSVAFWCNPISGHATLYWYQQILGQGPKLLIQFQNNGVVDDSQLPKDRFSAERLKGVDSTLKIQPAKLEDSAVYLCASSNVYGYTFGSGTRLTVV.

The chain joins TRBV11-2 to TRBJ1-2, with D hard to call. V was shortened by 1 base and J by 10 bases, with 16 bases between the two germline ends. Germline V gene lookup returns CDR1 SGHAT and CDR2 FQNNGV. The CDR3 is 14 amino acids. CDR3 sequence (DNA): TGTGCCAGCAGCTTAGGGGAAGTTACGACGGACTACACCTTC. Its protein is CASSLGEVTTDYTF.

The V and J genes are TRBV6-6 and TRBJ1-2, with TRBD1 identical over 7 bases. This CDR3 spans 12 amino acids. The ends lost 5 bases at V and 4 bases at J; junction bases unmatched: 1. The germline V gene encodes CDR1 MNHNY and CDR2 SVGAGI (reference sequence). CDR3 coding DNA: TGTGCCAGCAGTCGGGACAGCTATGGCTACACCTTC. It specifies CASSRDSYGYTF.

This chain joins TRBV11-2 and TRBJ2-5; D is uncertain. V gave up 2 bases and J gave up 2 bases, with 18 bases separating them. The CDR3 loop spans 17 amino acids. Germline V lookup: CDR1 SGHAT, CDR2 FQNNGV. The CDR3 bases are TGTGCCAGCAGCTTACATCAGATGATAGGGCCTCAAGAGACCCAGTACTTC. Protein sequence: CASSLHQMIGPQETQYF.

This clonotype has only a few counts. The CDR3 here is CASSSRSGTMNTEAFF. The DNA of the CDR3 is TGTGCCAGCAGCTCTCGGAGCGGGACTATGAACACTGAAGCTTTCTTT. The chain uses TRBV7-2 and TRBJ1-1; perhaps TRBD1 as D (5 bases). Germline CDR1 reads SGHTA; CDR2 reads FQGNSA. The CDR3 length is 16 residues. Trimming stripped 4 bases from V and 0 bases from J, with 15 bases between.

The chain recombines TRBV27 with TRBJ2-1; 9 bases line up with TRBD1. V shed 0 bases, J shed 4 bases, and the junction held 13 bases outside the gene matches. Germline CDR1 is MNHEY and CDR2 is SMNVEV (reference sequence). The CDR3 is 19 amino acids. The CDR3 sequence is CASSLSRPQGQGPYNEQFF. The CDR3 nucleotides are TGTGCCAGCAGTTTATCCAGGCCCCAAGGACAGGGGCCTTACAATGAGCAGTTCTTC.